This TCR beta chain is from a study of shared clonotypes between healthy human individuals. The assay was immunoSEQ multiplex PCR, and TCRdb's table has in-frame clones only and misses some. The table lists about 770,000 clones, 72% of them singletons. This clone was seen only once. CDR3 size: 14 residues. Germline V gives CDR1 MNHEY, CDR2 SMNVEV (reference sequence). Trimming shortened V by 6 bases and J by 5 bases, and 17 bases separated the two germline ends. The J gene is TRBJ2-7, the V gene TRBV27, with D maybe TRBD2 (5 bases). Sequencing was carried out using memory CD4+ T cells sorted from blood. The subset is: CD45RA-negative fraction. The sequence came from a young woman in good health. CDR3 sequence (DNA): TGTGCCAGCAGCCGAAAGGTACAGACTAACGAGCAGTACTTC. Translation: CASSRKVQTNEQYF.